This TCR beta chain was sequenced during a study of blood T cells in healthy people across ages. The second PCR ran about 6 to 11 cycles with a sample-barcoded 5' primer and J-beta primers. TCRdb reprocessed the 5' RACE reads via MiXCR and lists one record per CDR3 protein. In the table there are about 1.6 million distinct CDR3 sequences, roughly 32% of which are singletons. Germline assignment: CDR1 MNHNS and CDR2 SASEGT. The CDR3 is made up of 16 amino acids. Trimming at V came to 2 bases and at J to 4 bases, leaving 8 bases not matched to a gene. In this sample, this clonotype turned up a few times.

The chain recombines TRBV6-1 with TRBJ1-5; 7 nucleotides line up with TRBD1. The sequence came from a woman in her 30s in good health. The sample comprised blood. CDR3 nucleotides: TGTGCCAGCAGTGAAATTACAGGGGCCTGGAATCAGCCCCAGCATTTT. This encodes CASSEITGAWNQPQHF.